This TCR beta chain was obtained from a study of blood T cells in healthy people across ages. In germline, CDR1 is SQVTM, CDR2 ANQGSEA. Trimming removed 6 bases from V and 5 bases from J; junction bases left unmatched: 10. CDR3 length equals 14 residues. A second 7 to 11 cycle PCR used barcoded and J-beta primers. From each sample, at least 2.5 million paired-end reads containing CDR3 were obtained. TCRdb re-called the 5' RACE reads with MiXCR, one entry per CDR3 protein. The top ten hold less than 2.5% of the sample, which has 1.5 million to 2 million distinct CDR3 sequences, about 50% seen once. The chain has TRBV29-1 and TRBJ1-2; 9 positions match TRBD1. The receptor was derived from a woman aged 40 to 50 in good health. Material for sequencing was blood. In DNA, the CDR3 is TGCAGCGTGTCCGGGACAGGGATCACGTATGGCTACACCTTC. Residues: CSVSGTGITYGYTF.